Reported below is one T cell receptor (beta chain). Its antigen is undetermined. Study-wide results and limits: The TCR gene usage of tumor memory CD4+ T cells clustered together with blood and lymph node memory CD4+ cells and with lymph node naive CD4+ cells. Greatest tumor Treg TCR overlap was with tumor naive CD4+ cells.

V gave up 7 bases and J gave up 4 bases, with 11 bases separating them. The CDR3 spans 13 residues. Germline CDR1 reads MDHEN; CDR2 reads SYDVKM. Semi-nested PCR with Nested Universal Primer A followed constant-region reverse priming of full-length variable regions. One entry per CDR3 protein results from TCRdb running MiXCR on the 5' RACE reads. The sample lists 5,500 to 6,500 distinct CDR3 sequences, less than 40% occurring once. The J gene is TRBJ1-3, the V gene TRBV28; D unresolved. This receptor was identified in a female donor with breast cancer. Sequenced: naive CD4+ T cells sorted from a lymph node. The subset was: naive CD4+ T cells, CD4+CD45RA+CD25-. The CDR3 region is CASTYKGGNTIYF. Here the CDR3 DNA reads TGTGCCAGCACCTATAAGGGAGGAAACACCATATATTTT.